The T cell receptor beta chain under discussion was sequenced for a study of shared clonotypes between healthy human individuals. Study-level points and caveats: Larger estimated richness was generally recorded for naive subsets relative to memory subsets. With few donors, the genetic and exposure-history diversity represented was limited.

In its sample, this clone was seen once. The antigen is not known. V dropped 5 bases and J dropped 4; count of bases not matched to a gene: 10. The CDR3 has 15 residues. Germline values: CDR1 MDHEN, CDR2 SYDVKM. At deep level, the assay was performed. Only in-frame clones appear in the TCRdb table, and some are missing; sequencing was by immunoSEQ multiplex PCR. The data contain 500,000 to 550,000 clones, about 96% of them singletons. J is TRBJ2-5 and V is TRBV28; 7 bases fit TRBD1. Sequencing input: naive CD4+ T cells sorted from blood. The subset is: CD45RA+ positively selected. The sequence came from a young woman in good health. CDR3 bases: TGTGCCAGCAGTCCATACAGGGGTATCGGAGAGACCCAGTACTTC. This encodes CASSPYRGIGETQYF.